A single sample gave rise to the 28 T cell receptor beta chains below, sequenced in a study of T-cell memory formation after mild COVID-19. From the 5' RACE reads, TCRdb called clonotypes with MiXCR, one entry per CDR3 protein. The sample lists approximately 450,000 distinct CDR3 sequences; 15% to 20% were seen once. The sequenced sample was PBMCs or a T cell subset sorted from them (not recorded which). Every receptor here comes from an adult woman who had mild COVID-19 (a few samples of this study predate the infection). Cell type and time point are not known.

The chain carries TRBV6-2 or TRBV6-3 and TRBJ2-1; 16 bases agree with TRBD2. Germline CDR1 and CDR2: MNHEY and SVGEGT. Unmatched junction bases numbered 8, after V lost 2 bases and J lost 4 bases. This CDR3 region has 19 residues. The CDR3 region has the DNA TGTGCCAGCAGTTACCAGGGACTAGCGGGAGGGCCGGGATACAATGAGCAGTTCTTC. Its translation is CASSYQGLAGGPGYNEQFF.

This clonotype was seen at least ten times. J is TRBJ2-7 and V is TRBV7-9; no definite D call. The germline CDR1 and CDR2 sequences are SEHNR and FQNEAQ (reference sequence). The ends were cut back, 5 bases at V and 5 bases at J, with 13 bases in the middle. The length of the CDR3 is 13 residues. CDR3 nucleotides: TGTGCCAGCAGCCAAAGCCCGAGAGACGAGCAGTACTTC. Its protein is CASSQSPRDEQYF.

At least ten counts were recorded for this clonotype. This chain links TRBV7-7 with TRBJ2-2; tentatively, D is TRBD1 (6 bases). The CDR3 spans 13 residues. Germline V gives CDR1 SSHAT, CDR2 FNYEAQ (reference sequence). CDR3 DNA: TGTGGAAGCGGACAGATGAACACCGGGGAGCTGTTTTTT. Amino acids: CGSGQMNTGELFF.

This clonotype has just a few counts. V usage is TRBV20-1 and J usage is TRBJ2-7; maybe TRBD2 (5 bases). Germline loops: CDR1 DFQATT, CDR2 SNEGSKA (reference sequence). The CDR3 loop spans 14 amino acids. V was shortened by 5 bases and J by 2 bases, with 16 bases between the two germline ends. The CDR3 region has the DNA TGCAGTGCTTCTAGGAGGACGGTAACCTACGAGCAGTACTTC. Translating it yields CSASRRTVTYEQYF.

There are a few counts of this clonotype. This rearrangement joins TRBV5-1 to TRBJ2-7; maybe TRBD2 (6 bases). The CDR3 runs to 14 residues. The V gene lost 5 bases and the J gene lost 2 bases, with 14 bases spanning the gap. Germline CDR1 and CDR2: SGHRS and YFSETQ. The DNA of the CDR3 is TGCGCCAGCAGGGCGGACTATAACACCTACGAGCAGTACTTC. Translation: CASRADYNTYEQYF. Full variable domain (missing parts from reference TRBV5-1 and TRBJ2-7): KAGVTQTPRYLIKTRGQQVTLSCSPISGHRSVSWYQQTPGQGLQFLFEYFSETQRNKGNFPGRFSGRQFSNSRSEMNVSTLELGDSALYLCASRADYNTYEQYFGPGTRLTVT.

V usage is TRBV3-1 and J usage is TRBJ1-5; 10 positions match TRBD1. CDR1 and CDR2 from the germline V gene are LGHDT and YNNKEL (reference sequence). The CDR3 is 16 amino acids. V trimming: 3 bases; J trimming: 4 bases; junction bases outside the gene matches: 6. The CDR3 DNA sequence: TGTGCCAGCAGCCAGGAAGGGACAGGGGCTAATCAGCCCCAGCATTTT. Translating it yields CASSQEGTGANQPQHF.

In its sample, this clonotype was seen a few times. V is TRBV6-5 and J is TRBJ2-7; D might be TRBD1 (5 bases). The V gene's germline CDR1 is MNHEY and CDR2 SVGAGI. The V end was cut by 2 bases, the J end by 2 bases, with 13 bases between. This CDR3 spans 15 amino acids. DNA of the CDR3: TGTGCCAGCAGTTACGGGGCGTTGGGAACCTACGAGCAGTACTTC. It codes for CASSYGALGTYEQYF.

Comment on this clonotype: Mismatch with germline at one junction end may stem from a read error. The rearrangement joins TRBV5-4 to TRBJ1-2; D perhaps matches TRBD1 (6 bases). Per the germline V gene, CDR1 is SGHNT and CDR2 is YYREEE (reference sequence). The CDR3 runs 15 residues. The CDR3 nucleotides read TGTGCCAGCAGCTTGTCGGTCAGGGACAACTATGTCTACACCTTC. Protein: CASSLSVRDNYVYTF.

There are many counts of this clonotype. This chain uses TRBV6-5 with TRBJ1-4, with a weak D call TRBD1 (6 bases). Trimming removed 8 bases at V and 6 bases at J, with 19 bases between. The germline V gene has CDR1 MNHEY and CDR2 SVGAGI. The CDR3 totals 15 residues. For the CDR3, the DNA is TGTGCCAGCGGGGATAGGACAGCCATCTATGAAAAACTGTTTTTT. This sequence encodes CASGDRTAIYEKLFF.

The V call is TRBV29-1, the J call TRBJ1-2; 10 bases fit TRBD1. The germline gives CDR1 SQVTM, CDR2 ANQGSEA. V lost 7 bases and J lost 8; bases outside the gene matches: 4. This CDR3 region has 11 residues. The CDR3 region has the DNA TGCAGCGGGGGGACAGGGGAGGGCTACACCTTC. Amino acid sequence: CSGGTGEGYTF.

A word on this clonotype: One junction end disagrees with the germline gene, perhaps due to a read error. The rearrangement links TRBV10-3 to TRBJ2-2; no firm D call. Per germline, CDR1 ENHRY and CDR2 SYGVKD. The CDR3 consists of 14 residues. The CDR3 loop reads CDISVGQNTGELFF. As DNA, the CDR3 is TGTGACATCAGTGTAGGGCAGAACACCGGGGAGCTGTTTTTT.

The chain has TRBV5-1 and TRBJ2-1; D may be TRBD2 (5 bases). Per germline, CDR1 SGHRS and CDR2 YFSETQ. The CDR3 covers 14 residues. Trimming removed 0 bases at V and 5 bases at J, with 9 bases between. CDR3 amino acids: CASSLGGINNEQFF. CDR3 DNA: TGCGCCAGCAGCTTGGGAGGGATCAACAATGAGCAGTTCTTC.

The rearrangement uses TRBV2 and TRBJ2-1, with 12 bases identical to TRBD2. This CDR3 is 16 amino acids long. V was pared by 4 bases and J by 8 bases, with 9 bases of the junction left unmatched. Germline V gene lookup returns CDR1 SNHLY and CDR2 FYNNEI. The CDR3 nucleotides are TGTGCCAGCAGTGGCCCGACTAGCGGGAGCTTCGATGAGCAGTTCTTC. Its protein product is CASSGPTSGSFDEQFF.

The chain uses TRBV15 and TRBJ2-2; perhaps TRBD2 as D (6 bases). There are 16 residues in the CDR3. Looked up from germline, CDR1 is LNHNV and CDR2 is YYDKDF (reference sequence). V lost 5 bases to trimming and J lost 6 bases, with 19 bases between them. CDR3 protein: CATSALGLPGAGELFF. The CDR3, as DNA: TGTGCCACCAGCGCCCTAGGTCTCCCGGGGGCCGGGGAGCTGTTTTTT.

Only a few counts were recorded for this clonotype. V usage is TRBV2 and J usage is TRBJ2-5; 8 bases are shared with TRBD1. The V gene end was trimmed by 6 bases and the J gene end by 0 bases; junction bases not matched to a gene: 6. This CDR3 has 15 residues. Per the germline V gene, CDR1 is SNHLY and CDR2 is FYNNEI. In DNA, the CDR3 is TGTGCCAGCAGAGGACAGGGCCTTTACCAAGAGACCCAGTACTTC. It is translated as CASRGQGLYQETQYF.

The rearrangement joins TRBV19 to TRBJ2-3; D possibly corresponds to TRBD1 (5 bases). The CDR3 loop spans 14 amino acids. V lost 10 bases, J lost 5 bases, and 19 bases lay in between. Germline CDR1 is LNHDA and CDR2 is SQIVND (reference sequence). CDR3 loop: CATMRHLQGDTQYF. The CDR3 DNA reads TGTGCCACTATGAGACACCTGCAGGGAGATACGCAGTATTTT.

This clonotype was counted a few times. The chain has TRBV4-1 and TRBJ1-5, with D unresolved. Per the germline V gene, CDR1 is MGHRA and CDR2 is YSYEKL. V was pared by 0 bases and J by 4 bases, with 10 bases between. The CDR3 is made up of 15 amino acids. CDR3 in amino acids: CASSQELALNQPQHF. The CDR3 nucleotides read TGCGCCAGCAGCCAAGAATTGGCTCTAAATCAGCCCCAGCATTTT.

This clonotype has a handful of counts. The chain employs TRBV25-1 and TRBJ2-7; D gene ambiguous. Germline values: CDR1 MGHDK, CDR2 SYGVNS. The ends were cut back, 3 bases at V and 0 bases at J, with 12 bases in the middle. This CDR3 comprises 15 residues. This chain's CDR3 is CASSESKRGSYEQYF. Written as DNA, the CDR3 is TGTGCCAGCAGTGAGTCCAAGAGAGGCTCCTACGAGCAGTACTTC.

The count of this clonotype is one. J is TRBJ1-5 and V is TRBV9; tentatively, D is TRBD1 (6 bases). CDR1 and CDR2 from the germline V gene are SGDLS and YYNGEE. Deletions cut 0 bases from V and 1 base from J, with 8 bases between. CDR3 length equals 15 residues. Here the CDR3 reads CASSVEGGSNQPQHF. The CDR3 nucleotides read TGTGCCAGCAGCGTAGAAGGGGGGAGCAATCAGCCCCAGCATTTT.

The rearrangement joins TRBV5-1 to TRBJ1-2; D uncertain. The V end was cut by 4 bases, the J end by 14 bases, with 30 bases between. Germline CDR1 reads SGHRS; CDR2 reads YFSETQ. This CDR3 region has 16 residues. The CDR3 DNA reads TGCGCCAGCAGCGACCCTTTTCTCAGCAATCCCCGGGCAGATACCTTC. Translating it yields CASSDPFLSNPRADTF.

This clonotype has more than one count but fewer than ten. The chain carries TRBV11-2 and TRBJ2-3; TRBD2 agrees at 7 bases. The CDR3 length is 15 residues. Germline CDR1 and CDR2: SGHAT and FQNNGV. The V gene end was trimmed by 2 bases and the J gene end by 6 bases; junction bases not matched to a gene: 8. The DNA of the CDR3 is TGTGCCAGCAGCTTAAGCGGGAACCGACGGGATACGCAGTATTTT. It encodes CASSLSGNRRDTQYF.

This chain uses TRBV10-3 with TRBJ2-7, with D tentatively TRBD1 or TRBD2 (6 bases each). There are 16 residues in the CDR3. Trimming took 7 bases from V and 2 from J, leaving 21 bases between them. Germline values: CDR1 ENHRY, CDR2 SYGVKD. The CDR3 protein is CAITEGGHGRTYEQYF. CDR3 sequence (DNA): TGTGCCATCACCGAAGGGGGGCACGGACGAACCTACGAGCAGTACTTC.

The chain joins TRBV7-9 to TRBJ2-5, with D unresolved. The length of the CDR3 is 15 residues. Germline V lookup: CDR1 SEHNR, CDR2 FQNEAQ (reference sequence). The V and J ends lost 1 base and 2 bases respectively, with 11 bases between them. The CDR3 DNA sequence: TGTGCCAGCAGCTTAGAGGTCAGACCGCAAGAGACCCAGTACTTC. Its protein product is CASSLEVRPQETQYF.

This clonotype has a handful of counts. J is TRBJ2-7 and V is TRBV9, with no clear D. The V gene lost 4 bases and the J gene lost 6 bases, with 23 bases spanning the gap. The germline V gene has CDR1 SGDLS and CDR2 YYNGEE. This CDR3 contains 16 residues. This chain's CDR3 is CASSPFSERSGGEQYF. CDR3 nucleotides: TGTGCCAGCAGCCCCTTCTCGGAGCGCTCCGGTGGCGAGCAGTACTTC.

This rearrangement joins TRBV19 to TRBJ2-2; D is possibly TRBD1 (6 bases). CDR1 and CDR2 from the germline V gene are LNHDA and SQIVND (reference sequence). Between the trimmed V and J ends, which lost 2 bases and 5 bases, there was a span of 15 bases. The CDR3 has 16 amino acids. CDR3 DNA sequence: TGTGCCAGTAGTATAAGGATGACAGGTGAAACCGGGGAGCTGTTTTTT. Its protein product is CASSIRMTGETGELFF.

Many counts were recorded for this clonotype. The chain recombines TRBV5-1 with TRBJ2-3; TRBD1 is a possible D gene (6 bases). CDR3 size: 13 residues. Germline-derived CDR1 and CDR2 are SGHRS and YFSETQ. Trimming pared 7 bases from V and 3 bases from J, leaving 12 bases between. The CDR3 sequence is CASARGFTDTQYF. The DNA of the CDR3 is TGCGCCAGCGCGAGGGGGTTTACAGATACGCAGTATTTT.

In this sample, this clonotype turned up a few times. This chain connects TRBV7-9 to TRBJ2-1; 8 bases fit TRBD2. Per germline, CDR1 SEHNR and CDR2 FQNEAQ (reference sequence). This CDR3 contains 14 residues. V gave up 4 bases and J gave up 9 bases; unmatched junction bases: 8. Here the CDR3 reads CASSYGAGVGEQFF. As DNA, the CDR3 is TGTGCCAGCAGCTATGGAGCGGGAGTAGGTGAGCAGTTCTTC.

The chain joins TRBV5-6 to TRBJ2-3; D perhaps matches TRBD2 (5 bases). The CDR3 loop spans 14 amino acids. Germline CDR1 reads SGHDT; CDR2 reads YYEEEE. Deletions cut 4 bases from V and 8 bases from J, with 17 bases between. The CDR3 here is CASSRTRATGTQYF. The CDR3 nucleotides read TGTGCCAGCAGCCGAACTAGGGCGACGGGTACGCAGTATTTT.